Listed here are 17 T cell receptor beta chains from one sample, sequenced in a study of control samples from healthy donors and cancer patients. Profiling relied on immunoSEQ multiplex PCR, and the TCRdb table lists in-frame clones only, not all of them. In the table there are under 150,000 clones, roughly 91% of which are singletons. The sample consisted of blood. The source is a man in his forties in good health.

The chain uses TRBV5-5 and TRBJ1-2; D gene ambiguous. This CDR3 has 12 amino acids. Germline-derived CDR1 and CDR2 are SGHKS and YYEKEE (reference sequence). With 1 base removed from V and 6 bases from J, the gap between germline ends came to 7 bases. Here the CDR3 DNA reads TGTGCCAGCAGCTTGATCTGGGATGGCTACACCTTC. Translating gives CASSLIWDGYTF.

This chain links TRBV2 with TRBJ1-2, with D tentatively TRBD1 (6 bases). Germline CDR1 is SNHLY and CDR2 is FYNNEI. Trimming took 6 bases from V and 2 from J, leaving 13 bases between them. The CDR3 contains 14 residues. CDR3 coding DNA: TGTGCCAGCAGGAAGGGACAAGCAAACTATGGCTACACCTTC. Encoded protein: CASRKGQANYGYTF. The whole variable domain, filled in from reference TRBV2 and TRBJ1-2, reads EPEVTQTPSHQVTQMGQEVILRCVPISNHLYFYWYRQILGQKVEFLVSFYNNEISEKSEIFDDQFSVERPDGSNFTLKIRSTKLEDSAMYFCASRKGQANYGYTFGSGTRLTVV.

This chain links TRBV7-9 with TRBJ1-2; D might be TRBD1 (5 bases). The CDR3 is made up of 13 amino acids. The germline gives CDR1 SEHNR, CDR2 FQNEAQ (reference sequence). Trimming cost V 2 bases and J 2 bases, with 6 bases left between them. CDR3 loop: CASSLRDNYGYTF. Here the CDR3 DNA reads TGTGCCAGCAGCTTACGGGACAACTATGGCTACACCTTC. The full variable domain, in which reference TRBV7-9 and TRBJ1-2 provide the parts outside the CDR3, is DTGVSQNPRHKITKRGQNVTFRCDPISEHNRLYWYRQTLGQGPEFLTYFQNEAQLEKSRLLSDRFSAERPKGSFSTLEIQRTEQGDSAMYLCASSLRDNYGYTFGSGTRLTVV.

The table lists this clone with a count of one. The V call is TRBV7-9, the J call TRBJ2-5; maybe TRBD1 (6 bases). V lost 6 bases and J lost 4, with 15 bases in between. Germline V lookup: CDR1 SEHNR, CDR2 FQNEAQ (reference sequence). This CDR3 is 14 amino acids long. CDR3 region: CASRPPRGGETQYF. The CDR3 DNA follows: TGTGCCAGCAGACCCCCTAGAGGGGGAGAGACCCAGTACTTC.

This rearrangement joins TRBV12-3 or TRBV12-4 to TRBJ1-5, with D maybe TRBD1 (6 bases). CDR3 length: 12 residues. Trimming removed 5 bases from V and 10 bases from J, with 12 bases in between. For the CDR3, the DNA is TGTGCCAGCAGTATCCCACAGGGTCCCCAGCATTTT. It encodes CASSIPQGPQHF.

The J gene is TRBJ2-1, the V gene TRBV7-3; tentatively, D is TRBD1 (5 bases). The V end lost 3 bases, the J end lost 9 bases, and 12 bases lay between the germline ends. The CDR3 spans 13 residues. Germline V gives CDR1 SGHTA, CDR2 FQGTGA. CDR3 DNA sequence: TGTGCCAGCAGCTTCCTTCAGGGTAGTGAGCAGTTCTTC. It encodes CASSFLQGSEQFF.

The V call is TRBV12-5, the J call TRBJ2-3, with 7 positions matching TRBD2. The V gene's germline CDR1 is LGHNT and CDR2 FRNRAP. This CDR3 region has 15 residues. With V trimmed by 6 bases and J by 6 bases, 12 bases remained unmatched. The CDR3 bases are TGTGCTAGTGGCCCCCCCCGCGGGGGTACGGATACGCAGTATTTT. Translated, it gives CASGPPRGGTDTQYF.

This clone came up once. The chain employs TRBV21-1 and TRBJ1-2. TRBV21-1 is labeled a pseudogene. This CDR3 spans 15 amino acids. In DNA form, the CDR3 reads TGTGCCAGCAGCGGGGGAAGAGGACACCGGTATGGCTACACCTTC. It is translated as CASSGGRGHRYGYTF.

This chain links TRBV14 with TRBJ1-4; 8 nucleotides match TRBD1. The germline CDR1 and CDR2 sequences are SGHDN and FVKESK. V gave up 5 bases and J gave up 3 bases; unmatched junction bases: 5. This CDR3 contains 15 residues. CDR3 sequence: CASSRQGTPNEKLFF. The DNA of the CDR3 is TGTGCCAGCAGCAGACAGGGGACCCCTAATGAAAAACTGTTTTTT.

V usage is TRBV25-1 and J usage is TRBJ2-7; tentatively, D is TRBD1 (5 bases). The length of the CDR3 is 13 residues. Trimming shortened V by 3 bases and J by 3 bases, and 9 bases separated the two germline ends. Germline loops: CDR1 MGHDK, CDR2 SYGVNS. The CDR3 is CASSEDTYYEQYF. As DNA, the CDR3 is TGTGCCAGCAGTGAGGACACTTACTACGAGCAGTACTTC.

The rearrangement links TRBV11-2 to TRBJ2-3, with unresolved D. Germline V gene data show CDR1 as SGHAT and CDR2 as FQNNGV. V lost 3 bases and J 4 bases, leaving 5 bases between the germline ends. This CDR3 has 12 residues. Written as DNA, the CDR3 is TGTGCCAGCAGCTTGGGTGCAGATACGCAGTATTTT. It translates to CASSLGADTQYF.

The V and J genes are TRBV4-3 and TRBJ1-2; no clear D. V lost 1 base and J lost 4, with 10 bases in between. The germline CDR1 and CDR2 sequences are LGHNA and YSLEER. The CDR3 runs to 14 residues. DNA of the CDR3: TGCGCCAGCAGCCAAGCTCGGACCCTCTATGGCTACACCTTC. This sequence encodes CASSQARTLYGYTF.

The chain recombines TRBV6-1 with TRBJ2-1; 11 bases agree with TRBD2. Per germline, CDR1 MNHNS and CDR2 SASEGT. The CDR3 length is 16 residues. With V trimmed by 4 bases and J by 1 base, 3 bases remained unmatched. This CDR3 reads CASSALAGGSYNEQFF. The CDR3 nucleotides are TGTGCCAGCAGTGCCTTAGCGGGGGGGTCCTACAATGAGCAGTTCTTC.

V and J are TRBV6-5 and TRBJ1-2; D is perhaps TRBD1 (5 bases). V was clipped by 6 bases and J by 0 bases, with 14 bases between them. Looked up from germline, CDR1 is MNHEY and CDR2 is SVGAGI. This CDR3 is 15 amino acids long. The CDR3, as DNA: TGTGCCAGCAGGTTCCCGGGACGGTCTAACTATGGCTACACCTTC. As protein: CASRFPGRSNYGYTF.

This chain's CDR3 is CASSDGTGGDTQYF. DNA for the CDR3: TGTGCCAGCAGTGACGGGACAGGGGGCGATACGCAGTATTTT. J is TRBJ2-3 and V is TRBV6-4, with 12 bases aligning to TRBD1. Germline CDR1 reads MRHNA; CDR2 reads SNTAGT. The CDR3 contains 14 residues. V lost 2 bases, J lost 6 bases, and 0 bases stayed unmatched.

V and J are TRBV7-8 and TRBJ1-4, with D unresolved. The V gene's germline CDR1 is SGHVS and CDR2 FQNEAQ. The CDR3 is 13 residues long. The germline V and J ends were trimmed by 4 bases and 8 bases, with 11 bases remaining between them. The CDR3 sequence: CASSSDTYEKLFF. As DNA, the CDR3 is TGTGCCAGCAGCTCCGACACATACGAAAAACTGTTTTTT. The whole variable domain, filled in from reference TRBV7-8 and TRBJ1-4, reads GAGVSQSPRYKVAKRGQDVALRCDPISGHVSLFWYQQALGQGPEFLTYFQNEAQLDKSGLPSDRFFAERPEGSVSTLKIQRTQQEDSAVYLCASSSDTYEKLFFGSGTQLSVL.

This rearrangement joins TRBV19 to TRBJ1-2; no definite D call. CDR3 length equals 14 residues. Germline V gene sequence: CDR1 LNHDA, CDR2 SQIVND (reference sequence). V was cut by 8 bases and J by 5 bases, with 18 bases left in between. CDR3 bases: TGTGCCAGTCGAAGGAAGGCCTCTGAATATGGCTACACCTTC. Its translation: CASRRKASEYGYTF.